The entry below gives a single T cell receptor (beta chain) sequence along with its context. The antigen this receptor binds is unknown. Per-nucleotide qualities are absent, and no much larger clonotype sits a single base away. The sample belongs to a study of cytomegalovirus exposure and HLA in healthy donors (dated by TCRdb to the late 2010s). About the study as a whole: According to an earlier analysis of 587 of the donors, about 179 million T cells yielded roughly 110 million unique TCR beta sequences and approximately 300 Gb of sequence data. An early release covering roughly 640 HLA-typed donors comprised roughly 300 gigabases of sequencing data and about 90 million unique TCR sequences. Of the roughly 400 genotyped donors, 80% to 90% were placed in the genetic ancestry cluster associated with self-reported Caucasian donors. The study was designed to test whether signatures of past pathogen exposure could be identified by cataloging public T cell receptors. Using immunosequencing, the study profiled T cell repertoires from 640 or so subjects and related those repertoires to cytomegalovirus serostatus. A separate validation cohort of about 110 different subjects was used in addition to the approximately 700-subject first cohort. To predict cytomegalovirus infection status, the study combined high-throughput TCR immunosequencing, statistical association of individual TCRs with disease status, and machine learning. In a later analysis, previously published TCR beta repertoires from 670 or so donors were re-analyzed and high-resolution HLA genotyping was added so that TCR occurrence patterns could be studied. Rather than drawing on any new phenotypic data, the later analysis identified candidate immune exposures from TCR beta sequences and the way those sequences occurred across donors. An earlier analysis of about 620 of the donors applied high-throughput TCR beta sequencing to assess whether each TCR beta V gene segment acted as functional or pseudogenic. Alongside the repertoire data, information on donor age, sex, ethnicity and CMV serostatus was compiled. In a later genetic analysis, genome-wide SNP genotypes for about three fifths of the roughly 670 donors were used, and that subset was treated as a discovery cohort. Every discovery cohort repertoire had been produced on one sequencing platform. HLA typing included class I and class II loci at four-digit resolution. Typing coverage varied by locus: roughly 620-630 donors for A, B, C, DRB1 and DQB1; approximately 560 for DQA1; more than 600 for DPA1; 450 to 480 for DPB1. About five DR-DQ haplotypes were treated as single units for association and clustering because of strong linkage in the cohort. Across some 400 genotyped donors of the cohort, an average of roughly 230,000 unique TCR beta nucleotide sequences per donor were sequenced, and roughly 20% of those sequences were non-productive.

The germline V gene encodes CDR1 SGHDT and CDR2 YYEEEE. Trimming leaves V shorter by 3 bases and J shorter by 10 bases, with the junction holding 9 bases beyond the gene matches. There are 13 amino acids in the CDR3, from cysteine to phenylalanine inclusive. The kept DNA is CDR3 alone, 39 bases in frame from the first base. The paper's findings and limits, for the study overall: A later analysis associated about 18,000 TCR beta sequences with specific HLA alleles at a false discovery rate of 0.05. In a later analysis, HLA-associated TCR beta chains were found to be more clonally expanded and to have lower generation probabilities than equally common non-associated chains. The earlier analysis of fewer than 750 of the donors excluded over 15 rarely observed V segments, including chromosome 9 orphons, because counts were too low. In a later genetic analysis, a missense DCLRE1C variant was associated with V-gene and J-gene trimming of TCR beta chains, and the association was replicated in an independent cohort. The classifier was reported to diagnose cytomegalovirus status with high specificity and sensitivity in both the original cohort and the validation cohort. When HLA alleles, especially DR and DQ, strongly co-occurred, attributing TCR associations to individual alleles was difficult. Most TCR sequences were observed very rarely across donors, whereas some public TCRs were present in many individuals. In vitro tests confirmed that a few of the cytomegalovirus-associated TCR beta chains recognize cytomegalovirus antigens. The authors suggested that the approach could potentially be extended to other disease states and immunological phenotypes. Because some donors lacked HLA typing at each locus, the association tests relied only on the typed subset. A further reported finding was that TCR beta sequences accurately predicted the HLA-A and HLA-B alleles for most subjects in the first cohort. According to a later analysis, TCR association rates differed among HLA loci, with DRB1 alleles showing the most associated TCRs and HLA-C alleles showing the fewest. The sequencing pipeline was judged likely to have produced a cluster of highly shared sequence variants as a technical artifact. Most CMV-associated TCR beta chains appeared to be HLA-restricted in a later analysis, and the HLA associations seemed to be driven largely by CMV exposure. Several of the top co-occurrence clusters appeared to be linked to parvovirus B19, influenza, CMV and Epstein-Barr virus, according to a later analysis. Immune exposure information for the cohort was limited to CMV serostatus. The study listed 164 TCR beta chains as associated with cytomegalovirus. In a later genetic analysis, fewer N-insertions in productive TCRs were reported among donors in an Asian-associated ancestry cluster than the roughly 640-donor mean. Linkage disequilibrium might explain the correlated functional status among segregating V segments, but an unknown experimental factor could not be ruled out. In an earlier analysis of under 600 of the donors, most TCR beta V segments were observed in productive rearrangements about 90% or about 30% of the time, broadly matching IMGT annotations. The presence/absence analyses assumed that sequencing depth was roughly uniform across donors, and that assumption may not be true. This cohort had only TCR beta chains sequenced, and the lack of alpha or paired-chain data limited which features could be detected. Because the 87-base-pair reads could not distinguish some IMGT-functional V segments, including TRBV6-2 and TRBV6-3, those segments were excluded.

Libraries were made using the immunoSEQ multiplex PCR assay. For the multiplex PCR, a mixture combining 60 forward primers for TCR Vbeta segments and 13 reverse primers for TCR Jbeta segments was used. Amplification of the CDR3 region of rearranged TCR beta genes was performed with a multiplex PCR assay on genomic DNA. Amplified TCR beta libraries were sequenced as 87-base-pair reads on the Illumina HiSeq System. On the study's bioinformatics: In a later analysis, some 80 million unique TCR beta chains were counted across the 666 repertoires, and some 10 million of these chains were shared by at least two donors. A nearest-neighbor algorithm error-corrected the raw reads and collapsed the reads into unique sequences, merging closely related sequences to remove PCR and sequencing errors. V, D and J gene segments were assigned by aligning CDR3 sequences to IMGT reference sequences. For a sequence to be retained, at least a six-nucleotide match to both a V gene segment and a J gene segment was required. Rearrangements were classified as productive when the CDR3 lacked stop codons and remained in frame with V and J, and all other rearrangements were classified as non-productive. Following IMGT convention, CDR3 was defined as the stretch from the second conserved V-encoded cysteine to the conserved J-encoded phenylalanine. The earlier analysis of about 610 of the donors excluded any sequence lacking an unambiguous match to a single V gene segment. An earlier analysis of 587 of the donors classified V segments as functional when productive rearrangements were above 56.7% and as segregating when the standard deviation between donors was above 5%. To diagnose cytomegalovirus status from the catalog of TCR beta chain sequences, a statistical classification framework was built. A later analysis assigned V and J genes by comparing TCR nucleotide sequences with IMGT/GENE-DB human TR gene sequences. A later analysis assigned CDR3 sequences and most-parsimonious VDJ recombination scenarios with the TCRdist pipeline. In a later analysis, each TCR beta chain was defined by its CDR3 amino acid sequence together with its V-gene family, and reads lacking a unique V-gene family were excluded. As a way to deal with suspected cross-contamination and a sequencing artifact, a later analysis dropped 450 to 600 nucleotide sequences that were highly shared and had low generation probability. In a later analysis, a clonal expansion index for each public chain was calculated from normalized within-repertoire ranks of inferred template counts. Generation probabilities in a later analysis came from a VDJ recombination model fitted to out-of-frame rearrangements, and those results were checked against IGoR. In a later analysis, TCR-TCR, TCR-HLA and TCR-CMV co-occurrence was scored with hypergeometric tests, and a repertoire-size bias correction was applied to TCR pairs. In a later analysis, false discovery rates were estimated by permuting HLA or CMV assignments 20 times. In a later analysis, co-occurring TCRs were grouped with DBSCAN, and TCRdist sequence similarity was added when clustering was performed within HLA-allele-positive subsets. Repertoires with fewer than 30,000 or more than 120,000 public chains were left out of co-occurrence clustering, as were about five repertoires with anomalous nucleotide sharing. TCRdb's version of the immuneACCESS table is confined to in-frame rearrangements and falls short of the full clone set. An unresolved V gene accounts for under half of the shortfall where checked; the remainder is of unknown origin. The V and J calls and clone size are taken from that table; D and trimming were inferred from the DNA. Present in this sample are roughly 79,000 clones, 70% to 75% of which were seen just once. 6.2% of the sample is held by the ten biggest clonotypes.

The cohort was made up of roughly 670 healthy bone marrow donors. Cohort members were all nominally healthy when sampled, although unrecorded immune exposures were likely present. The donor tested CMV seropositive and was one of the 289 seropositive cohort members. Every donor gave a peripheral blood sample, and the peripheral blood mononuclear cells from that sample were used for TCR beta sequencing. The Qiagen DNeasy Blood Extraction Kit was used to extract genomic DNA from the blood cell samples. This sequence originates from a woman aged 45 to 65 in good health and CMV-seropositive. The sequenced sample consisted of PBMCs. The chain is encoded by TRBV5-6 joined to TRBJ1-1; 7 bases in the middle match TRBD1. The CDR3 protein is CASSSGQLLGAFF. The nucleotide sequence is given as TGTGCCAGCAGCTCGGGACAGCTACTCGGAGCTTTCTTT.